These T cell receptor beta chains were read from a single sample in a study of blood T cell repertoires in COVID-19. Profiling relied on immunoSEQ multiplex PCR, and the TCRdb table lists in-frame clones only, not all of them. There are about 130,000 clones in the sample; under 95% occur only once, and more than 3% lies in the top ten. Sequencing was carried out using peripheral blood. The receptor set was obtained from a man in his forties or fifties with active COVID-19. CDR3s include the opening cysteine and the closing phenylalanine or tryptophan. The order of the fields is D gene, CDR3 length, clone size, J gene, V gene, CDR3 protein, CDR3 DNA. A D gene is named only where the DNA matches it firmly. Expanded clones get a size class; other rows say once, few or many, or leave the size out.

-	13	-	TRBJ1-2	TRBV11-3	CASSSGQNYGYTF	TGTGCCAGCAGCTCGGGACAAAACTATGGCTACACCTTC
TRBD1	15	-	TRBJ2-5	TRBV6-4	CASSGPQGVGETQYF	TGTGCCAGCAGCGGTCCCCAGGGGGTGGGTGAGACCCAGTACTTC
TRBD1	14	-	TRBJ1-1	TRBV18	CASSPGQANTEAFF	TGTGCCAGCTCTCCCGGACAGGCGAACACTGAAGCTTTCTTT
TRBD1	15	-	TRBJ1-5	TRBV7-8	CASSWGQGSNQPQHF	TGTGCCAGCAGTTGGGGACAGGGCTCAAATCAGCCCCAGCATTTT
TRBD1	19	-	TRBJ2-3	TRBV4-1	CASSQGDRGGRLGTDTQYF	TGCGCCAGCAGCCAAGGGGACAGGGGCGGTAGACTAGGCACAGATACGCAGTATTTT
TRBD2	16	-	TRBJ2-2	TRBV10-1	CASSDRRGIDTGELFF	TGCGCCAGCAGCGATAGGCGGGGGATTGACACCGGGGAGCTGTTTTTT
-	16	-	TRBJ2-3	TRBV5-6	CASSFRAGEVSGTQYF	TGTGCCAGCAGCTTTAGGGCAGGGGAAGTGAGTGGTACGCAGTATTTT
-	13	-	TRBJ2-5	TRBV6-9	CATQSGHQETQYF	TGTGCCACCCAAAGCGGGCACCAAGAGACCCAGTACTTC
-	15	-	TRBJ1-1	TRBV5-5	CASSKAVNAGAEAFF	TGTGCCAGCAGCAAAGCAGTGAACGCGGGGGCTGAAGCTTTCTTT
TRBD1	15	once	TRBJ2-4	TRBV5-6	CASSLVGRGRNIQYF	TGTGCCAGCAGCTTGGTGGGCAGGGGGCGAAACATTCAGTACTTC
TRBD1	15	-	TRBJ2-7	TRBV6-5	CATSGVARGPVEQYF	TGTGCCACTTCGGGGGTGGCCAGGGGGCCTGTCGAGCAGTACTTC
-	14	-	TRBJ1-5	TRBV2	CASSGTARNQPQHF	TGTGCCAGCAGTGGGACAGCGCGCAATCAGCCCCAGCATTTT
-	14	-	TRBJ2-1	TRBV19	CASSIIGGRGEQFF	TGTGCCAGTAGTATAATAGGTGGGAGAGGCGAGCAGTTCTTC
-	14	once	TRBJ1-3	TRBV19	CASSPQGDGNTIYF	TGTGCCAGTAGCCCACAGGGAGACGGAAACACCATATATTTT
TRBD1	15	-	TRBJ2-2	TRBV6-1	CASSEWGQGTGELFF	TGTGCCAGCAGTGAATGGGGACAGGGGACCGGGGAGCTGTTTTTT
-	14	-	TRBJ2-1	TRBV5-1	CASSGRGGDNEQFF	TGCGCCAGCAGCGGAAGAGGAGGGGACAATGAGCAGTTCTTC
TRBD2	17	once	TRBJ2-1	TRBV9	CASSVGSGFDSYNEQFF	TGTGCCAGCAGCGTAGGTAGCGGGTTTGACTCCTACAATGAGCAGTTCTTC
TRBD1	16	-	TRBJ2-7	TRBV5-1	CASSLAGTGRGYEQYF	TGCGCCAGCAGCTTGGCCGGGACAGGTCGGGGGTACGAGCAGTACTTC
TRBD2	15	-	TRBJ2-1	TRBV14	CASSHERGINNEQFF	TGTGCCAGCAGCCACGAGCGGGGGATCAACAATGAGCAGTTCTTC
TRBD2	17	-	TRBJ2-2	TRBV5-1	CASFGEGLADSAGELFF	TGCGCCAGCTTCGGGGAGGGACTAGCGGATTCGGCCGGGGAGCTGTTTTTT
-	15	-	TRBJ1-5	TRBV27	CASSLYEQGNQPQHF	TGTGCCAGCAGTTTATACGAACAGGGCAATCAGCCCCAGCATTTT
-	16	-	TRBJ2-1	TRBV9	CASSVWAGGRGDEQFF	TGTGCCAGCAGCGTATGGGCAGGGGGAAGGGGGGATGAGCAGTTCTTC
-	14	once	TRBJ2-3	TRBV19	CASSIGPTTDTQYF	TGTGCCAGTAGTATAGGCCCCACTACAGATACGCAGTATTTT
-	16	few	TRBJ2-1	TRBV7-8	CASSLRDGGSYNEQFF	TGTGCCAGCAGCCTTCGCGACGGAGGCTCCTACAATGAGCAGTTCTTC
-	15	-	TRBJ2-1	TRBV7-2	CASSLAKGGYNEQFF	TGTGCCAGCAGCTTAGCGAAGGGGGGGTACAATGAGCAGTTCTTC
TRBD1	16	-	TRBJ1-1	TRBV11-3	CASSPGQGSVNTEAFF	TGTGCCAGCAGCCCGGGACAGGGTTCAGTGAACACTGAAGCTTTCTTT
TRBD2	17	-	TRBJ2-1	TRBV24-1	CATSGALGGSVYNEQFF	TGTGCCACCAGTGGCGCCCTCGGCGGGAGTGTCTACAATGAGCAGTTCTTC
-	15	-	TRBJ1-1	TRBV4-2	CASSQDLRAATEAFF	TGTGCCAGCAGCCAAGATCTCAGGGCGGCCACTGAAGCTTTCTTT
-	14	-	TRBJ2-7	TRBV20-1	CSASLSRAPYEQYF	TGCAGTGCTAGTCTCTCACGAGCCCCCTACGAGCAGTACTTC
-	16	-	TRBJ1-2	TRBV18	CASSRNGGDGNYGYTF	TGTGCCAGCTCTCGAAATGGAGGGGATGGGAACTATGGCTACACCTTC
-	11	-	TRBJ2-1	TRBV7-2	CASPQGNEQFF	TGTGCCAGCCCTCAGGGTAATGAGCAGTTCTTC
TRBD2	18	once	TRBJ2-7	TRBV5-1	CASSLGGLAGMQDYEQYF	TGCGCCAGCAGCTTGGGGGGACTAGCGGGGATGCAAGACTACGAGCAGTACTTC
TRBD2	16	few	TRBJ2-2	TRBV9	CASSARGASGTGELFF	TGTGCCAGCAGCGCCCGTGGGGCTAGCGGCACCGGGGAGCTGTTTTTT
-	15	-	TRBJ1-3	TRBV4-2	CASSQEAEIGNTIYF	TGTGCCAGCAGCCAAGAGGCAGAAATCGGAAACACCATATATTTT
TRBD1	15	-	TRBJ1-5	TRBV9	CASIRQGATNQPQHF	TGTGCCAGCATAAGACAGGGGGCGACGAATCAGCCCCAGCATTTT
TRBD2	14	-	TRBJ2-5	TRBV2	CASRSSGALETQYF	TGTGCCAGCAGATCGAGCGGGGCCTTGGAGACCCAGTACTTC
TRBD1	16	-	TRBJ2-2	TRBV6-5	CASSYKGAINTGELFF	TGTGCCAGCAGTTACAAGGGGGCGATCAACACCGGGGAGCTGTTTTTT
TRBD1	13	-	TRBJ1-5	TRBV13	CASSRTGTQPQHF	TGTGCCAGCAGTAGGACAGGTACTCAGCCCCAGCATTTT
TRBD1	16	-	TRBJ2-2	TRBV9	CASSPGTGGARGELFF	TGTGCCAGCAGCCCCGGGACAGGGGGCGCGCGGGGGGAGCTGTTTTTT
TRBD1	15	-	TRBJ2-3	TRBV2	CASSPQGAQTDTQYF	TGTGCCAGCAGTCCCCAGGGGGCGCAGACAGATACGCAGTATTTT
-	15	-	TRBJ1-6	TRBV5-6	CASSLGQLDRSPLHF	TGTGCCAGCAGCTTGGGACAGCTCGATCGGTCACCCCTCCACTTT
-	13	few	TRBJ2-7	TRBV10-3	CAISESLQAGQYF	TGTGCCATCAGTGAGTCGCTCCAGGCGGGGCAGTACTTC
-	13	-	TRBJ2-5	TRBV18	CASSQQGQETQYF	TGTGCCAGCTCACAACAGGGACAAGAGACCCAGTACTTC
TRBD2	16	-	TRBJ2-1	TRBV5-4	CASSLGREVSYNEQFF	TGTGCCAGCAGCTTAGGGCGGGAGGTCTCCTACAATGAGCAGTTCTTC
TRBD1	16	-	TRBJ1-2	TRBV6-6	CASSSGTGGSNYGYTF	TGTGCCAGCAGCTCCGGGACAGGGGGCTCAAACTATGGCTACACCTTC
TRBD1	17	-	TRBJ1-2	TRBV11-2	CASSLDIGTGLYYGYTF	TGTGCCAGCAGCTTAGATATTGGGACAGGGCTTTACTATGGCTACACCTTC
TRBD2	18	-	TRBJ2-1	TRBV18	CASSPKAGGRPSYNEQFF	TGTGCCAGCTCACCAAAGGCGGGGGGCCGACCTTCCTACAATGAGCAGTTCTTC
-	15	-	TRBJ1-2	TRBV11-2	CASSSGSSANYGYTF	TGTGCCAGCAGCTCTGGGAGTTCAGCCAACTATGGCTACACCTTC
-	15	once	TRBJ1-1	TRBV4-2	CASSQVGRTNTEAFF	TGTGCCAGCAGCCAAGTAGGGAGGACGAACACTGAAGCTTTCTTT
-	13	once	TRBJ1-5	TRBV19	CASNGGLNQPQHF	TGTGCCAGTAACGGAGGGTTGAATCAGCCCCAGCATTTT